The clone carrying this T cell receptor beta chain has only one observation. Its antigen is undetermined. The sample originates from a study of cytomegalovirus exposure and HLA in healthy donors. PCR primers comprised 60 Vbeta and 13 Jbeta primers. Clones were read by immunoSEQ multiplex PCR, and TCRdb kept only the in-frame ones, dropping some. The data show roughly 140,000 clones, with around 85% seen just once and around 4.5% held by the top ten. Germline V gene lookup returns CDR1 SNHLY and CDR2 FYNNEI. The CDR3 length is 17 residues. Trimming took 2 bases from V and 1 from J; bases not matched to a gene: 7. Findings and limits, study-wide: Available immune exposure information was restricted to CMV serostatus only. Analysis performed later showed TCR beta chains linked to HLA being more clonally expanded than equally common others. Later analysis showed most CMV-associated TCR beta chains appearing HLA-restricted.

The sequenced sample consisted of PBMCs. The TCR sequence derives from a middle-aged man in good health and CMV-seropositive. This chain joins TRBV2 and TRBJ1-5, with 8 bases aligning to TRBD1. CDR3 residues: CASSESAGGTSNQPQHF. The CDR3 DNA reads TGTGCCAGCAGTGAATCGGCAGGGGGCACGAGCAATCAGCCCCAGCATTTT.